Reported below is one TCR beta chain. Its specific antigen is unknown. There are no base qualities to consult, and no much larger clone falls within one base. The data originate from a study of blood T cell repertoires in COVID-19 (dated by TCRdb to 2019 to 2021). For the study in its entirety: The collaborator samples originated in the United States, Italy and Spain and spanned the acute and convalescent phases of COVID-19. The samples were drawn from two sources: the first 160 participants of the ongoing ImmuneRACE study, and 1,200 or so subjects contributed by 6 global collaborators. Deeply sampled blood TCRbeta repertoires from subjects exposed to, actively infected with, or recovered from COVID-19 were included in the dataset. Where available, HLA class I and class II types were obtained from metadata supplied by the sample provider rather than from assay-based typing. Nearly every sample came with metadata listing a de-identified subject ID, COVID-19 status, age in years and sex. The material from the prospective study consisted of cDNA or gDNA derived from T cells, B-cell-depleted T cells, or PBMCs. A freely available public database, intended as a resource for researchers studying the immune response to SARS-CoV-2, is where the repertoires were released. Overall study outcomes, separate from this receptor: The quantity of clinical and demographic metadata differed by source and by participant and was supplied without curation.

At one collaborating source in Seattle, patients were enrolled during active infection and were followed longitudinally through the course of disease. Each collaborating institution followed its own protocols to collect whole blood in K2EDTA tubes. Collaborator samples were shipped for TCRbeta analysis as frozen whole blood, isolated PBMCs, or DNA extracted from either sample type. The CDR3 sequence holds 16 residues, the cysteine and phenylalanine included. Only the CDR3 DNA is retained, 48 bases long and in frame from the first base. Via the germline V gene (reference sequence), CDR1 is LNHDA and CDR2 SQIVND. Trimming takes 3 bases off V and 4 bases off J; junction bases not matched to a gene: 7. The immunoSEQ Assay, a bias-controlled multiplex PCR, was used to amplify TCRbeta CDR3 regions from genomic DNA. The authors' pipeline ran thus. Within the assay, amplification of reference gene primers was used to estimate how many nucleated cells each sample contained. To quantify the absolute abundance of each unique TCRbeta CDR3 rearrangement, sequence reads were collapsed and filtered. Productive Simpson clonality was computed per sample as the square root of Simpson's diversity index over productive rearrangements. The table comes from immuneACCESS by way of TCRdb, which keeps in-frame sequences with V and J called. Part of the clones is missing from these tables; in studies checked, under half for an unresolved V gene and the rest for unknown reasons. The V and J calls and clone size are taken from that table; D and trimming were inferred from the DNA. The sample records about 24,000 clones, roughly 89% of which are singletons. 25% to 30% of the sample goes to the ten largest clones.

The sequence is built from TRBV19 and TRBJ2-5; TRBD1 lines up with 11 middle nucleotides. The TCR sequence derives from a man between 65 and 85 years old with COVID-19, enrolled during active disease. Sequencing used peripheral blood. The bases read TGTGCCAGTAGTATCTTTTGGACAGGGGGCGGAGAGACCCAGTACTTC. This encodes CASSIFWTGGGETQYF.